This record concerns one T cell receptor beta chain sequence. Antigen specificity is unknown. These data belong to a study of cytotoxic CD8 clonotypes in ibrutinib-treated CLL. The wider study: Timing of response sample collection was a median roughly 11 months after treatment start, with a range of 6 to 36.

General observations from the study: Clonality was elevated at ibrutinib response and had returned toward baseline at progression. While tracking circulating CD8+ T-cell counts, baseline clonality exceeded that of age-matched healthy donors.

V lost 2 bases and J lost 3; bases outside the gene matches: 2. Per the germline V gene, CDR1 is MGHRA and CDR2 is YSYEKL. The CDR3 spans 16 residues. The table came from immunoSEQ multiplex PCR; TCRdb's copy has only in-frame clones and leaves some out. Of over 100,000 clones in the sample, approximately 56% are singletons; the top ten hold 37%. The sequence was obtained from a human donor with chronic lymphocytic leukemia. The chain employs TRBV4-1 and TRBJ2-3, with 13 bases fitting TRBD2. The material was PBMCs, obtained after 24 months of ibrutinib treatment. CDR3 sequence (DNA): TGCGCCAGCAGCCAAACTAGCGGGGGGGGAACAGATACGCAGTATTTT. Translation gives CASSQTSGGGTDTQYF.